The 27 T cell receptor beta chains below all came from one sample that was sequenced in a study of blood T cells in healthy people across ages. With a J-beta primer mix and a sample-barcoded 5' primer, a second PCR ran about 7 to 12 cycles. Each CDR3 protein is one row after TCRdb ran MiXCR on the 5' RACE reads. This table holds about 380,000 distinct CDR3 sequences, 45% to 65% found once. Sequenced input: blood. The receptors originated from a man aged 60-69 years in good health.

This clonotype was observed many times. V usage is TRBV25-1 and J usage is TRBJ1-2; no clear D. Germline values: CDR1 MGHDK, CDR2 SYGVNS. Trimming took 4 bases from V and 4 from J, leaving 16 bases between them. The CDR3 has 15 amino acids. The CDR3 DNA follows: TGTGCCAGCAGTGGGCGGACGGTAACTTTCTATGGCTACACCTTC. Amino acid sequence: CASSGRTVTFYGYTF.

A few counts support this clonotype. This sequence joins TRBV9 and TRBJ2-1, with D perhaps TRBD2 (6 bases). Germline V gene lookup returns CDR1 SGDLS and CDR2 YYNGEE. V lost 2 bases and J 10 bases, leaving 16 bases between the germline ends. This CDR3 has 14 residues. The CDR3 protein is CASSVYSAGHEQFF. In nucleotides, the CDR3 is TGTGCCAGCAGCGTTTACTCGGCGGGGCACGAGCAGTTCTTC.

The chain employs TRBV3-1 and TRBJ2-4; D is uncertain. V lost 0 bases, J lost 0 bases, and 9 bases lay in between. This CDR3 is 16 amino acids long. CDR1 is LGHDT and CDR2 is YNNKEL in the germline V gene (reference sequence). The CDR3 spells CASSQDNTLAKNIQYF. CDR3 nucleotide sequence: TGTGCCAGCAGCCAAGATAATACACTAGCCAAAAACATTCAGTACTTC.

The rearrangement uses TRBV7-9 and TRBJ1-1, with a tentative D call TRBD1 (6 bases). Trimming cost V 6 bases and J 2 bases, with 16 bases left between them. Looked up from germline, CDR1 is SEHNR and CDR2 is FQNEAQ (reference sequence). CDR3 length: 15 amino acids. In DNA, the CDR3 is TGTGCCAGCAGACGACAGGCCGGTGCAAACACTGAAGCTTTCTTT. It encodes CASRRQAGANTEAFF.

This chain joins TRBV10-2 and TRBJ1-5, with D possibly matching TRBD1 (5 bases). CDR3 length: 15 amino acids. Trimming pared 2 bases from V and 4 bases from J, leaving 12 bases between. Germline lookup yields CDR1 WSHSY and CDR2 SAAADI. The CDR3 DNA is TGCGCCAGCAGTGAGGCGGGGCACCGGAATCAGCCCCAGCATTTT. It translates to CASSEAGHRNQPQHF.

V usage is TRBV5-6 and J usage is TRBJ1-2, with 8 bases lining up with TRBD1. With V trimmed by 0 bases and J by 2 bases, 3 bases remained unmatched. This CDR3 comprises 15 residues. Germline loops: CDR1 SGHDT, CDR2 YYEEEE. In DNA, the CDR3 is TGTGCCAGCAGCTTGGCCAACAGGGGGAACTATGGCTACACCTTC. It encodes CASSLANRGNYGYTF.

The rearrangement uses TRBV20-1 and TRBJ2-1; 7 nucleotides match TRBD2. Trimming took 0 bases from V and 12 from J; bases not matched to a gene: 8. Per germline, CDR1 DFQATT and CDR2 SNEGSKA (reference sequence). The CDR3 contains 13 residues. The CDR3 sequence is CSARDRTGGGQFF. In DNA form, the CDR3 reads TGCAGTGCTAGAGATCGGACCGGCGGGGGGCAGTTCTTC.

The rearrangement uses TRBV11-2 and TRBJ2-5; D is tentatively TRBD1 or TRBD2 (5 bases each). Germline CDR1 is SGHAT and CDR2 is FQNNGV. CDR3 length: 17 residues. V lost 4 bases and J 3 bases, leaving 21 bases between the germline ends. The CDR3 DNA reads as TGTGCCAGCAGCTCCTTGGTCCGGGGTCGAGGGGAAGAGACCCAGTACTTC. This sequence encodes CASSSLVRGRGEETQYF.

The J gene is TRBJ2-5, the V gene TRBV6-1, with TRBD2 matching over 7 bases. Gene TRBJ2-7 matches the end of the DNA better, so the J call may be wrong. The CDR3 extends over 14 amino acids. From germline, CDR1 is MNHNS and CDR2 SASEGT. CDR3 in amino acids: CASSEAHSGGEQYF. The DNA for the CDR3 is TGTGCCAGCAGTGAAGCCCACTCGGGGGGCGAGCAGTACTTC.

This clonotype was detected once. The chain carries TRBV20-1 and TRBJ1-2; 7 bases are a match to TRBD1. The germline V gene has CDR1 DFQATT and CDR2 SNEGSKA (reference sequence). J lost 0 bases, V lost 2 bases, and 6 bases had no gene match. The CDR3 runs 15 residues. CDR3 region: CSARSYDRANYGYTF. DNA of the CDR3: TGCAGTGCTAGATCCTATGACAGGGCTAACTATGGCTACACCTTC.

This clonotype was observed a few times. The rearrangement joins TRBV30 to TRBJ1-2; 9 positions agree with TRBD1. With V trimmed by 4 bases and J by 6 bases, 3 bases remained unmatched. The germline V gene has CDR1 GTSNPN and CDR2 SVGIG (reference sequence). CDR3 length equals 12 residues. The CDR3 bases are TGTGCCTGGACCCGGGACAGGGATGGCTACACCTTC. Its translation: CAWTRDRDGYTF.

V is TRBV6-2 or TRBV6-3 and J is TRBJ2-4; 12 bases are shared with TRBD2. The J call may be wrong; the DNA end is better matched by TRBJ2-5. This CDR3 has 16 residues. The germline gives CDR1 MNHEY, CDR2 SVGEGT. The CDR3 DNA follows: TGTGCCAGCAGCCCCGGTCGTCTAGCGGGAGGGGAGACCCAGTACTTC. As protein: CASSPGRLAGGETQYF.

The V gene is TRBV12-3 or TRBV12-4, the J gene TRBJ2-7, with D possibly being TRBD1 (5 bases). Trimming left V 3 bases short and J 7 bases short, with 13 bases between. CDR3 length: 13 residues. In nucleotides, the CDR3 is TGTGCCAGCAGTTTGAAAGGGGCCGGAGAGCAGTACTTC. Translation gives CASSLKGAGEQYF.

The rearrangement uses TRBV7-6 and TRBJ2-5; 16 bases map to TRBD2. The DNA end lines up better with TRBJ2-7; the J call may be wrong. The germline gives CDR1 SGHVS, CDR2 FNYEAQ. This CDR3 has 16 amino acids. The chain's CDR3 is CASSPGLAGGSHEQYF. In DNA, the CDR3 is TGTGCCAGCAGCCCGGGACTAGCGGGAGGGAGCCACGAGCAGTACTTC.

The chain couples TRBV7-2 to TRBJ2-7, with TRBD1 matching over 11 bases. The V gene end was trimmed by 4 bases and the J gene end by 6 bases; junction bases not matched to a gene: 5. The CDR3 contains 14 residues. In germline, CDR1 is SGHTA, CDR2 FQGNSA. For the CDR3, the DNA is TGTGCCAGCAGCTCCGGGACAGGGGGGCGCGAGCAGTACTTC. Translated: CASSSGTGGREQYF.

V and J are TRBV4-2 and TRBJ1-2, with D maybe TRBD1 (5 bases). V lost 0 bases and J 4 bases, leaving 12 bases between the germline ends. Per germline, CDR1 LGHNA and CDR2 YNFKEQ. This CDR3 region has 15 residues. This chain's CDR3 is CASSQETFTGYGYTF. In nucleotides, the CDR3 is TGTGCCAGCAGCCAAGAAACATTTACAGGCTATGGCTACACCTTC.

With regard to this clonotype: At one end, the junction sequence differs from germline, possibly due to a read error. The chain couples TRBV30 to TRBJ2-7; D possibly corresponds to TRBD2 (6 bases). The CDR3 has 15 amino acids. In germline, CDR1 is GTSNPN, CDR2 SVGIG (reference sequence). The CDR3 reads CARSVIGSRTYEQYF. The CDR3, as DNA: TGTGCCCGGAGTGTGATCGGGAGTAGGACCTACGAGCAGTACTTC.

This clonotype was counted once. This rearrangement joins TRBV6-2 or TRBV6-3 to TRBJ2-7; D could derive from TRBD1 or TRBD2 (8 bases each). The germline V and J ends were trimmed by 0 bases and 1 base, with 16 bases remaining between them. Germline V lookup: CDR1 MNHEY, CDR2 SVGEGT. The CDR3 runs 17 residues. CDR3 sequence: CASSYSTGGTGSYEQYF. The CDR3 DNA reads TGTGCCAGCAGTTACTCGACGGGAGGGACAGGATCCTACGAGCAGTACTTC.

The rearrangement uses TRBV2 and TRBJ2-3; 9 nucleotides agree with TRBD2. The CDR3 contains 16 residues. Trimming cost V 6 bases and J 1 base; bases outside gene matches: 8. Germline V gives CDR1 SNHLY, CDR2 FYNNEI. This chain's CDR3 is CASRRGGGSGTDTQYF. CDR3 nucleotides: TGTGCCAGCAGGCGGGGGGGAGGGTCGGGCACAGATACGCAGTATTTT.

V and J are TRBV13 and TRBJ2-7; 8 nucleotides match TRBD2. Trimming removed 2 bases from V and 7 bases from J; junction bases left unmatched: 7. The CDR3 sequence is 14 residues long. Per germline, CDR1 PRHDT and CDR2 FYEKMQ (reference sequence). The chain's CDR3 is CASSLREGREEQYF. The CDR3 DNA reads TGTGCCAGCAGCTTACGGGAGGGCCGGGAAGAGCAGTACTTC.

The genes are TRBV4-3 and TRBJ2-1, with D possibly called TRBD1 or TRBD2 (6 bases each). The germline V gene has CDR1 LGHNA and CDR2 YSLEER. Trimming took off 0 bases at V and 6 bases at J, with 9 bases between the two ends. This CDR3 has 14 amino acids. The CDR3 sequence is CASSQEGGFNEQFF. The CDR3 DNA follows: TGCGCCAGCAGCCAAGAAGGGGGGTTCAATGAGCAGTTCTTC.

This clonotype was recorded many times. V usage is TRBV12-3 or TRBV12-4 and J usage is TRBJ2-3, with 10 bases identical to TRBD2. This CDR3 is 16 amino acids long. The V gene end was trimmed by 6 bases and the J gene end by 10 bases; junction bases not matched to a gene: 16. CDR3 loop: CASSPGSVAGGLAQYF. As DNA, the CDR3 is TGTGCCAGCAGCCCTGGATCGGTAGCGGGGGGCCTCGCGCAGTATTTT.

The V and J genes are TRBV11-2 and TRBJ2-1; 13 bases line up with TRBD2. Losses at the gene ends were 8 bases for V and 7 bases for J; bases not matched to a gene: 5. The CDR3 has 14 amino acids. From germline, CDR1 is SGHAT and CDR2 FQNNGV. The CDR3 nucleotides read TGTGCCAGCGGACGGACTAGCGGGAGTAATGAGCAGTTCTTC. Translated: CASGRTSGSNEQFF.

The CDR3 here is CASSQEGVDTQYF. CDR3 in DNA: TGTGCCAGCAGCCAAGAAGGGGTAGATACGCAGTATTTT. The chain links TRBV4-2 to TRBJ2-3, with D perhaps TRBD1 (5 bases). The CDR3 spans 13 residues. The germline V gene has CDR1 LGHNA and CDR2 YNFKEQ. V lost 0 bases and J 5 bases, leaving 6 bases between the germline ends.

This clonotype was observed a few times. The chain joins TRBV5-5 to TRBJ2-7; possibly TRBD1 for D (6 bases). V was trimmed by 4 bases and J by 1 base, leaving 18 bases between them. The CDR3 length is 16 residues. Germline V gene sequence: CDR1 SGHKS, CDR2 YYEKEE (reference sequence). The CDR3 loop reads CASSPDVLRGSYEQYF. The CDR3 DNA is TGTGCCAGCAGCCCGGACGTCCTAAGGGGGTCCTACGAGCAGTACTTC.

Many counts were recorded for this clonotype. The chain recombines TRBV20-1 with TRBJ2-1, with D perhaps TRBD2 (7 bases). Germline loops: CDR1 DFQATT, CDR2 SNEGSKA (reference sequence). The CDR3 has 13 residues. With 4 bases removed from V and 8 bases from J, the gap between germline ends came to 15 bases. The CDR3 sequence is CSAIVQGRDEQFF. As DNA, the CDR3 is TGCAGTGCTATCGTGCAGGGGAGGGATGAGCAGTTCTTC.

This clonotype was detected only once. The chain joins TRBV30 to TRBJ1-2, with D hard to call. This CDR3 comprises 13 residues. Trimming took off 4 bases at V and 5 bases at J, with 14 bases between the two ends. Germline-derived CDR1 and CDR2 are GTSNPN and SVGIG (reference sequence). The CDR3 is CAWTRRVSYGYTF. The CDR3 DNA sequence: TGTGCCTGGACCCGGAGGGTATCGTATGGCTACACCTTC.